This TCR beta chain was identified in a study of cytomegalovirus exposure and HLA in healthy donors. The overall study: An early release of data contained roughly 90 million unique TCRs, which came from HLA-typed donors.

The primer mix had 60 Vbeta and 13 Jbeta primers. Source study methods: Some 10 million of some 80 million unique TCR beta chains were shared, per a later count. Profiling relied on immunoSEQ multiplex PCR, and the TCRdb table lists in-frame clones only, not all of them. The DNA was the basis for D and trimming; V, J and clone size are from that table. The table for this sample gives about 110,000 clones. The CDR3 spans 15 residues. V was shortened by 0 bases and J by 7 bases, with 10 bases between the two germline ends. CDR1 is MGHRA and CDR2 is YSYEKL in the germline V gene. The sequenced material came from PBMCs. J is TRBJ1-6 and V is TRBV4-1; a possible D gene is TRBD1 (6 bases). The receptor was isolated from a man over 45 in good health and CMV-seronegative. The CDR3 protein is CASSQDDRSNSPLHF. In DNA form, the CDR3 reads TGCGCCAGCAGCCAAGACGACAGGTCCAATTCACCCCTCCACTTT.